This T cell receptor (beta chain) was identified during a study of blood T cells in healthy people across ages. Germline values: CDR1 SGHRS, CDR2 YFSETQ. This CDR3 spans 15 amino acids. The trim removed 1 base at V and 8 bases at J, leaving 7 bases unmatched. A second roughly 7 to 12 cycle PCR used barcoded and J-beta primers. Each CDR3 protein is one row after TCRdb ran MiXCR on the 5' RACE reads. The sample shows roughly 570,000 distinct CDR3 sequences, 25% to 30% of them seen only once. This clonotype was found a few times. This chain connects TRBV5-1 to TRBJ2-1, with 9 bases that match TRBD2. The receptor comes from a woman aged 70-85 years in good health. The specimen sequenced was blood. The CDR3 is CASSLRGGASYEQFF. The CDR3 nucleotides read TGCGCCAGCAGCTTGCGCGGGGGGGCCTCGTATGAGCAGTTCTTC.